Listed here are 26 T cell receptor beta chains from one sample, sequenced in a study of blood T cells in healthy people across ages. Primed by a sample-barcoded 5' primer and a J-beta primer mix, a second PCR proceeded for roughly 7 to 11 cycles. TCRdb itself ran the 5' RACE reads through MiXCR, one entry per CDR3 protein. The sample lists roughly 680,000 distinct CDR3 sequences, roughly 20% seen once, with about 3.6% in the top ten. Sequenced material: blood. The receptors here all came from a man between 65 and 79 years old in good health.

In this sample, this clonotype turned up many times. The chain carries TRBV3-1 and TRBJ1-1, with 8 bases matching TRBD1. Germline CDR1 is LGHDT and CDR2 is YNNKEL (reference sequence). Unmatched junction bases numbered 4, after V lost 7 bases and J lost 3 bases. The CDR3 covers 13 residues. The CDR3 loop is CASTLQGDTEAFF. The CDR3 DNA reads as TGTGCCAGCACCTTACAGGGGGACACTGAAGCTTTCTTT.

In this sample, this clonotype turned up many times. The chain links TRBV5-6 to TRBJ2-5, with D hard to call. Per the germline V gene, CDR1 is SGHDT and CDR2 is YYEEEE. The CDR3 sequence is 14 residues long. Trimming cost V 0 bases and J 2 bases, with 8 bases left between them. The CDR3 DNA follows: TGTGCCAGCAGCTTGGAGACCCTACAAGAGACCCAGTACTTC. Translated: CASSLETLQETQYF. Supplemented by reference TRBV5-6 and TRBJ2-5, the full variable domain reads DAGVTQSPTHLIKTRGQQVTLRCSPKSGHDTVSWYQQALGQGPQFIFQYYEEEERQRGNFPDRFSGHQFPNYSSELNVNALLLGDSALYLCASSLETLQETQYFGPGTRLLVL.

This clonotype has only a few counts. V is TRBV7-2 and J is TRBJ2-3; D remains ambiguous. The germline CDR1 and CDR2 sequences are SGHTA and FQGNSA. V was shortened by 5 bases and J by 0 bases, with 15 bases between the two germline ends. The CDR3 contains 16 residues. CDR3 DNA: TGTGCCAGCAGCGTCAACTCCCGGATTAGCACAGATACGCAGTATTTT. This codes for CASSVNSRISTDTQYF.

Only a few counts were recorded for this clonotype. The chain couples TRBV12-5 to TRBJ1-2; D is uncertain. Trimming took 3 bases from V and 7 from J, leaving 18 bases between them. Germline CDR1 and CDR2: LGHNT and FRNRAP. The CDR3 is 15 residues long. Here the CDR3 reads CASGFRGSSSGGYTF. DNA of the CDR3: TGTGCTAGTGGTTTTAGAGGGAGTTCATCGGGTGGCTACACCTTC. Filled out from reference TRBV12-5 and TRBJ1-2, the complete variable domain reads DARVTQTPRHKVTEMGQEVTMRCQPILGHNTVFWYRQTMMQGLELLAYFRNRAPLDDSGMPKDRFSAEMPDATLATLKIQPSEPRDSAVYFCASGFRGSSSGGYTFGSGTRLTVV.

This clonotype was detected only a few times. The V gene is TRBV9, the J gene TRBJ1-3, with D maybe TRBD1 (5 bases). Germline CDR1 reads SGDLS; CDR2 reads YYNGEE. This CDR3 spans 17 amino acids. The V end was cut by 0 bases, the J end by 0 bases, with 13 bases between. The CDR3 nucleotides are TGTGCCAGCAGCGTAGAGGCAGGGCGCCGCTCTGGAAACACCATATATTTT. Translation: CASSVEAGRRSGNTIYF.

The rearrangement uses TRBV27 and TRBJ2-5, with 8 bases that match TRBD2. Germline CDR1 is MNHEY and CDR2 is SMNVEV (reference sequence). V lost 5 bases and J lost 2; bases outside the gene matches: 4. The CDR3 covers 14 residues. This CDR3 is CASSGLARQETQYF. In DNA form, the CDR3 reads TGTGCCAGCAGTGGACTAGCCCGTCAAGAGACCCAGTACTTC.

The chain joins TRBV3-1 to TRBJ2-1; 11 bases match TRBD2. Germline CDR1 reads LGHDT; CDR2 reads YNNKEL (reference sequence). The ends lost 2 bases at V and 8 bases at J; junction bases unmatched: 8. The CDR3 loop spans 16 amino acids. The CDR3 nucleotides read TGTGCCAGCAGCCAATCCCGAACTAGCGGGAGAGATGAGCAGTTCTTC. Translation gives CASSQSRTSGRDEQFF.

This clonotype was seen more than once but under ten times. This rearrangement joins TRBV5-1 to TRBJ2-7; 8 positions match TRBD2. Losses at the gene ends were 4 bases for V and 5 bases for J; bases not matched to a gene: 8. The germline gives CDR1 SGHRS, CDR2 YFSETQ. The CDR3 extends over 14 amino acids. This chain's CDR3 is CASSHGTSRDEQYF. CDR3 bases: TGCGCCAGCAGCCATGGGACTAGTCGCGACGAGCAGTACTTC.

This clonotype was counted at least ten times. One end of the junction is discordant with germline, which a read error may explain. This chain links TRBV18 with TRBJ2-5, with D tentatively TRBD2 (5 bases). The CDR3 covers 13 residues. Germline V gene sequence: CDR1 KGHSH, CDR2 LQKENI. The CDR3 reads CASSPDLQETQYF. DNA of the CDR3: TGCGCCAGCAGCCCGGACTTGCAAGAGACCCAGTACTTC.

A few counts support this clonotype. The chain has TRBV20-1 and TRBJ2-7; 7 bases map to TRBD1. Gene TRBJ2-5 matches the end of the DNA better, so the J call may be wrong. The CDR3 runs to 16 residues. Germline V gene data show CDR1 as DFQATT and CDR2 as SNEGSKA (reference sequence). CDR3 sequence reads: CSAREWNRGSRETQYF. The CDR3 coding sequence is TGCAGTGCTAGAGAGTGGAACAGGGGTTCGCGGGAGACCCAGTACTTC.

A single count supports this clonotype. The genes are TRBV5-1 and TRBJ1-1; D not certain. The CDR3 is 14 residues long. V gave up 2 bases and J gave up 1 base, with 9 bases separating them. Germline V gene data show CDR1 as SGHRS and CDR2 as YFSETQ. The CDR3 DNA reads as TGCGCCAGCAGCTTTGGGCAGACGAACACTGAAGCTTTCTTT. As protein: CASSFGQTNTEAFF.

J is TRBJ1-2 and V is TRBV11-2; TRBD1 agrees at 10 bases. The germline gives CDR1 SGHAT, CDR2 FQNNGV. CDR3 size: 17 residues. V dropped 5 bases and J dropped 4; count of bases not matched to a gene: 13. CDR3 amino acids: CASSLTARTGGSYGYTF. The CDR3 DNA is TGTGCCAGCAGCCTAACTGCCCGGACAGGGGGTTCCTATGGCTACACCTTC.

Only a few counts were recorded for this clonotype. This chain connects TRBV25-1 to TRBJ2-5; the D gene is possibly TRBD1 (5 bases). TRBJ2-7 matches the DNA end more closely, so the J call is doubtful. The germline gives CDR1 MGHDK, CDR2 SYGVNS. The CDR3 contains 13 residues. The CDR3 sequence: CASNRGVGYEQYF. The CDR3 region has the DNA TGTGCCAGCAATAGGGGCGTAGGTTACGAGCAGTACTTC.

This chain connects TRBV2 to TRBJ2-5; no clear D. The CDR3 has 13 residues. Germline V lookup: CDR1 SNHLY, CDR2 FYNNEI. The V gene lost 5 bases and the J gene lost 2 bases, with 9 bases spanning the gap. The CDR3 nucleotides read TGTGCCAGCAGTAGGGCGGAACAAGAGACCCAGTACTTC. It codes for CASSRAEQETQYF.

The rearrangement uses TRBV7-6 and TRBJ2-5; TRBD1 is a possible D gene (6 bases). CDR1 is SGHVS and CDR2 is FNYEAQ in the germline V gene. The length of the CDR3 is 12 residues. V was pared by 5 bases and J by 5 bases, with 9 bases between. The CDR3 DNA follows: TGTGCCAGCAGCGCCAGGGGTGAGACCCAGTACTTC. Amino acids: CASSARGETQYF.

The rearrangement uses TRBV7-6 and TRBJ2-7; D may match TRBD1 or TRBD2 (6 bases each). Looked up from germline, CDR1 is SGHVS and CDR2 is FNYEAQ. This CDR3 spans 15 amino acids. V shed 5 bases and J shed 4 bases, with 18 bases lying between them. The CDR3 spells CASSQEGGRSYEQYF. The CDR3 region has the DNA TGTGCCAGCAGCCAAGAGGGGGGACGGTCTTACGAGCAGTACTTC.

As regards this clonotype: A much larger clone lies one base from this, so it may be a read error. The chain employs TRBV5-1 and TRBJ2-3; 12 nucleotides line up with TRBD2. V was pared by 3 bases and J by 6 bases, with 11 bases of the junction left unmatched. CDR3 length: 17 residues. CDR1 SGHRS and CDR2 YFSETQ come from the germline V gene. The CDR3 DNA is TGCGCCAGCAGCTCGGCAAAACCTAGCGGGAGGGCGGATACGCAGTATTTT. Its protein is CASSSAKPSGRADTQYF.

This clonotype was detected a few times. V is TRBV7-6 and J is TRBJ2-1; 13 positions match TRBD2. This CDR3 is built from 16 residues. Losses at the gene ends were 3 bases for V and 5 bases for J; bases not matched to a gene: 4. The germline V gene has CDR1 SGHVS and CDR2 FNYEAQ. CDR3 sequence reads: CASSFLGLAGNNEQFF. For the CDR3, the DNA is TGTGCCAGCAGCTTCCTGGGACTAGCGGGAAACAATGAGCAGTTCTTC.

The CDR3 is CASRRPRQPAAGELFF. The CDR3 DNA sequence: TGTGCCAGCAGACGCCCTCGACAGCCGGCGGCCGGGGAGCTGTTTTTT. V is TRBV7-9 and J is TRBJ2-2; D perhaps matches TRBD1 (5 bases). V shed 6 bases and J shed 6 bases, with 20 bases lying between them. This CDR3 spans 16 amino acids. Germline V lookup: CDR1 SEHNR, CDR2 FQNEAQ (reference sequence).

Of note for this clonotype: The junction differs from germline at one of its ends, possibly a read error. The chain couples TRBV15 to TRBJ2-4; weak D call: TRBD1 (5 bases). The CDR3 loop spans 17 amino acids. Germline V gene data show CDR1 as LNHNV and CDR2 as YYDKDF (reference sequence). The CDR3 bases are TGTGCCACCAGCAGAGGGGCCACGCAGGGTGGCAAAAACACTCAGTACTTC. It codes for CATSRGATQGGKNTQYF.

This chain connects TRBV7-9 to TRBJ2-5, with D hard to call. CDR3 length: 13 residues. Germline assignment: CDR1 SEHNR and CDR2 FQNEAQ (reference sequence). V was shortened by 5 bases and J by 5 bases, with 12 bases between the two germline ends. The CDR3 protein is CASSPTVTETQYF. CDR3 coding DNA: TGTGCCAGCAGCCCGACTGTTACTGAGACCCAGTACTTC.

V usage is TRBV13 and J usage is TRBJ1-2; 9 bases line up with TRBD1. The CDR3 loop spans 15 amino acids. V was clipped by 5 bases and J by 4 bases; unmatched bases: 8. The V gene's germline CDR1 is PRHDT and CDR2 FYEKMQ (reference sequence). CDR3 nucleotide sequence: TGTGCCAGCAGCCTGAGACAGGGGGGAACCTATGGCTACACCTTC. It specifies CASSLRQGGTYGYTF.

This clonotype was observed a handful of times. The chain links TRBV7-9 to TRBJ1-2; D is uncertain. Germline loops: CDR1 SEHNR, CDR2 FQNEAQ (reference sequence). The V gene lost 4 bases and the J gene lost 7 bases, with 10 bases spanning the gap. The CDR3 runs 12 residues. The CDR3, as DNA: TGTGCCAGCAGCTCCCCGGTGGCTGGCTACACCTTC. This sequence encodes CASSSPVAGYTF.

J is TRBJ1-4 and V is TRBV20-1; 7 bases map to TRBD1. Per the germline V gene, CDR1 is DFQATT and CDR2 is SNEGSKA (reference sequence). The junction had 9 bases not matched to a gene; V was cut back by 0 bases and J by 11 bases. The CDR3 loop spans 14 amino acids. The CDR3 region is CSARDSTGVGKLFF. The DNA of the CDR3 is TGCAGTGCTAGAGATTCCACAGGGGTAGGGAAACTGTTTTTT.

This clonotype was counted ten times or more. The chain employs TRBV20-1 and TRBJ1-5; 9 nucleotides agree with TRBD1. Germline CDR1 is DFQATT and CDR2 is SNEGSKA (reference sequence). The trim removed 3 bases at V and 6 bases at J, leaving 6 bases unmatched. The CDR3 loop spans 14 amino acids. CDR3 bases: TGCAGTGCTAGCCCGGGACAGGGCTTTCAGCCCCAGCATTTT. Residues: CSASPGQGFQPQHF.

In its sample, this clonotype was seen many times. The chain uses TRBV2 and TRBJ2-5, with 7 bases matching TRBD1. This CDR3 is 14 amino acids long. Germline V gives CDR1 SNHLY, CDR2 FYNNEI. The V and J ends lost 5 bases and 2 bases, in that order; junction bases with no gene match: 5. CDR3: CASSSGQPQETQYF. The CDR3 DNA sequence: TGTGCCAGCAGTTCGGGACAGCCTCAAGAGACCCAGTACTTC.